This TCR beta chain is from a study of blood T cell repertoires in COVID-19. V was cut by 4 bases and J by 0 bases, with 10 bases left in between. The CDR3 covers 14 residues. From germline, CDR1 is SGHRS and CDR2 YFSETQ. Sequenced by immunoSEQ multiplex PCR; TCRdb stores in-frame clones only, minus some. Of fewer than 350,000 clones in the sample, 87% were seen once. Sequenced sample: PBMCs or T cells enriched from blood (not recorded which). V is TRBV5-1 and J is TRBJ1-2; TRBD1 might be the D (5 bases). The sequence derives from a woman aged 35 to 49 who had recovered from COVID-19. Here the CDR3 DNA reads TGCGCCAGCAGCGCTACAGGATCTAACTATGGCTACACCTTC. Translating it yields CASSATGSNYGYTF.